This T cell receptor (beta chain) stems from a study of PD-L1 blockade in urothelial cancer. Study-wide background: About 90% of the 29 patients were men with bladder-origin urothelial cancer. Patients had received 0 to 3 prior chemotherapy regimens. Median blood clonality was roughly 0.078, with about 81,000 unique TCRs.

This clone appeared a single time. CDR1 is MDHEN, CDR2 SYDVKM, per germline. This CDR3 region has 15 residues. V gave up 4 bases and J gave up 4 bases, with 15 bases separating them. A spike-in of synthetic TCR analog templates was added to each PCR. The protocol was immunoSEQ multiplex PCR, while the TCRdb copy is restricted to in-frame clones and leaves out a portion. The data show over 40,000 clones, with more than 75% seen just once and 3% to 3.5% held by the top ten. This TCR came from a man aged 65 to 85 with urothelial cancer. The chain joins TRBV28 to TRBJ2-3, with D possibly being TRBD1 (6 bases). This material consisted of PBMCs, taken around atezolizumab (anti-PD-L1) treatment. The CDR3 sequence is CASSSQGRAADTQYF. The CDR3 DNA reads as TGTGCCAGCAGTTCACAGGGCAGGGCCGCAGATACGCAGTATTTT.